The entry that follows covers one T cell receptor beta chain sequence. Its antigen remains unknown. Researchers reported sorting CD4+ naive, central memory, regulatory and stem cell-like memory cells via CD45RO/CCR7/CD25/CD127/CD95/CD27. Expressed TCRB transcripts were sequenced after all isolated RNA was converted to cDNA. The data were produced by immunoSEQ multiplex PCR, yet TCRdb's version contains in-frame clones alone and is incomplete. The table lists about 700,000 clones, around an eighth of them singletons. The entry originates in a study of beta chain features in type 1 diabetes. Study observations and caveats: Patients showed naive, central memory and Treg TCRB repertoires that appeared more similar than those of healthy donors. Type 1 diabetes patients had moderately but significantly shorter TCRB CDR3s in all four CD4+ subsets. Whatever favoring of shorter templates PCR might show would apply equally to patients and controls.

The germline CDR1 and CDR2 sequences are MNHNS and SASEGT. The CDR3 consists of 15 residues. V lost 4 bases, J lost 5 bases, and 15 bases lay in between. Sequenced: naive CD4+ T cells from blood. The gene calls are TRBV6-1 and TRBJ2-4; D uncertain. This sequence was found in a man aged 18-30 years with type 1 diabetes. In DNA, the CDR3 is TGTGCCAGCAGTGCAGAAGGGTATAGAGAAAACATTCAGTACTTC. Its protein product is CASSAEGYRENIQYF.